This entry concerns a single T cell receptor beta chain. The data stem from a study of spatial heterogeneity in lung cancer. TCRdb used MiXCR to reprocess the 5' RACE reads, holding one entry per CDR3 protein. The table includes approximately 92,000 distinct CDR3 sequences, over 9.5% detected once. Germline V CDR1 and CDR2: LNHDA, SQIVND (reference sequence). V lost 6 bases to trimming and J lost 3 bases, with 14 bases between them. This CDR3 region has 14 residues. Time point given: sample taken at primary tumor resection. The input for sequencing was PBMCs, taken at surgery. This clonotype was sampled from a male donor with early-stage non-small cell lung cancer. The chain has TRBV19 and TRBJ1-2; no clear D gene. The CDR3 coding sequence is TGTGCCAGTAGGTCCGAAGTATATCACTATGGCTACACCTTC. This translates into CASRSEVYHYGYTF.